Below, 32 T cell receptor beta chains from the same sample are listed, as sequenced in a study of metastatic and nonmetastatic thyroid tumors. Thyroid surgery had not been preceded by any treatment in any patient. From the PCR reads, TCRdb re-called clones with MiXCR. Of around 15,000 clones in the sample, nearly 35% were seen once. Sequencing used tumor tissue. These receptors came from a male donor with papillary thyroid cancer or a benign thyroid nodule (not recorded which). Some clones in this sample may be carry-over from other donors' samples.

This clone was found many times. The chain has TRBV20-1 and TRBJ1-2; possibly TRBD1 for D (5 bases). Trimming removed 0 bases from V and 3 bases from J, with 14 bases in between. Germline V gene data show CDR1 as DFQATT and CDR2 as SNEGSKA (reference sequence). The CDR3 contains 15 residues. The CDR3 here is CSARDAGAWYYGYTF. In DNA, the CDR3 is TGCAGTGCTAGAGACGCCGGGGCCTGGTACTATGGCTACACCTTC.

The J gene is TRBJ2-7, the V gene TRBV5-1; 13 bases line up with TRBD2. The CDR3 spans 15 residues. The germline CDR1 and CDR2 sequences are SGHRS and YFSETQ. Trimming cost V 4 bases and J 5 bases; bases outside gene matches: 6. The CDR3 region has the DNA TGCGCCAGCAGCCTAAGGACTAGCGGGAGCGACGAGCAGTACTTC. Translating gives CASSLRTSGSDEQYF.

The rearrangement joins TRBV11-1 to TRBJ2-2, with TRBD2 identical over 15 bases. There are 19 residues in the CDR3. Looked up from germline, CDR1 is SGHAT and CDR2 is FQDESV (reference sequence). J gave up 4 bases and V 5 bases, and 11 bases lay outside the gene matches. The CDR3: CASSAWTSGRDRCTGELFF. Written as DNA, the CDR3 is TGTGCCAGCAGCGCTTGGACTAGCGGGAGGGACCGGTGCACCGGGGAGCTGTTTTTT.

Worth noting for this clone: Sequence at one end of the junction differs from germline and may be a read error. The chain carries TRBV5-4 and TRBJ2-1; tentatively, D is TRBD2 (6 bases). This CDR3 region has 15 residues. Germline V gene sequence: CDR1 SGHNT, CDR2 YYREEE (reference sequence). This CDR3 is CARSFLTGVGNEQFF. In DNA form, the CDR3 reads TGTGCCAGGAGCTTTCTAACGGGAGTGGGTAATGAGCAGTTCTTC.

This clone was seen ten or more times. The V and J genes are TRBV4-1 and TRBJ2-3, with D perhaps TRBD1 (5 bases). Germline V gives CDR1 MGHRA, CDR2 YSYEKL. With 4 bases removed from V and 4 bases from J, the gap between germline ends came to 9 bases. The CDR3 spans 13 residues. CDR3 bases: TGCGCCAGCAGCCCCCAGGGTCCAGATACGCAGTATTTT. The encoded protein is CASSPQGPDTQYF.

This clone is labeled as medium-sized. The CDR3 DNA sequence: TGTGCCAGCAGTTACTCCGGGACAGGGATCGTTGGGTTCAATGAGCAGTTCTTC. Its translation is CASSYSGTGIVGFNEQFF. The chain recombines TRBV6-2 or TRBV6-3 with TRBJ2-1, with 9 bases identical to TRBD1. Germline CDR1 reads MNHEY; CDR2 reads SVGEGT. J gave up 6 bases and V 0 bases, and 12 bases lay outside the gene matches. The CDR3 extends over 18 amino acids.

This clone has just one count. The chain recombines TRBV18 with TRBJ2-2; the D gene is possibly TRBD1 (5 bases). CDR1 is KGHSH and CDR2 is LQKENI in the germline V gene. CDR3 length equals 14 residues. The V and J ends lost 4 bases and 3 bases respectively, with 9 bases between them. In DNA, the CDR3 is TGTGCCAGCTCACAGGGGTCGGACACCGGGGAGCTGTTTTTT. Encoded protein: CASSQGSDTGELFF.

The rearrangement links TRBV11-2 to TRBJ2-1; TRBD2 matches 8 bases. Germline V gives CDR1 SGHAT, CDR2 FQNNGV. V dropped 3 bases and J dropped 4; count of bases not matched to a gene: 5. The CDR3 has 15 amino acids. The CDR3 DNA reads TGTGCCAGCAGCTTTCGCCTAGCGGGTTACAATGAGCAGTTCTTC. Protein sequence: CASSFRLAGYNEQFF.

The chain carries TRBV27 and TRBJ2-7; 12 positions agree with TRBD2. With 9 bases clipped from V and 2 bases from J, the junction kept 2 bases outside the gene matches. The CDR3 is 13 amino acids. Germline values: CDR1 MNHEY, CDR2 SMNVEV (reference sequence). CDR3 sequence: CASTSGRTYEQYF. The DNA for the CDR3 is TGTGCCAGTACTAGCGGGAGGACCTACGAGCAGTACTTC.

There are many counts of this clone. A read error may be the cause here, since a much bigger clone is one base away. The gene calls are TRBV6-2 or TRBV6-3 and TRBJ1-2, with D possibly being TRBD1 (6 bases). The germline gives CDR1 MNHEY, CDR2 SVGEGT. V was clipped by 6 bases and J by 3 bases, with 11 bases between them. The length of the CDR3 is 13 residues. The CDR3 DNA reads as TGTGCCAGCAGCCGCAACAGGGACTATGGCTACACCTTC. Its protein product is CASSRNRDYGYTF.

The sample holds many counts of this clone. The J gene is TRBJ2-3, the V gene TRBV27; D not resolved. V dropped 4 bases and J dropped 2 bases, with 1 base sitting between them. The CDR3 consists of 11 residues. Germline V lookup: CDR1 MNHEY, CDR2 SMNVEV (reference sequence). The CDR3 sequence is CASSSTDTQYF. The DNA of the CDR3 is TGTGCCAGCAGTTCCACAGATACGCAGTATTTT.

CDR3 residues: CASSRGGTQYF. Here the CDR3 DNA reads TGTGCCAGCAGCCGCGGGGGGACCCAGTACTTC. The V gene is TRBV11-2, the J gene TRBJ2-5; 7 bases map to TRBD2. The V gene's germline CDR1 is SGHAT and CDR2 FQNNGV. The CDR3 consists of 11 residues. V shed 5 bases and J 7 bases; nucleotides not matched to a gene: 1. The complete variable domain, with remaining parts taken from reference TRBV11-2 and TRBJ2-5, reads EAGVAQSPRYKIIEKRQSVAFWCNPISGHATLYWYQQILGQGPKLLIQFQNNGVVDDSQLPKDRFSAERLKGVDSTLKIQPAKLEDSAVYLCASSRGGTQYFGPGTRLLVL.

This clone was seen many times. The rearrangement links TRBV9 to TRBJ2-1; the D is unclear. The germline gives CDR1 SGDLS, CDR2 YYNGEE. The CDR3 covers 14 residues. V lost 0 bases to trimming and J lost 1 base, with 5 bases between them. The CDR3 reads CASSVADSYNEQFF. The CDR3, as DNA: TGTGCCAGCAGCGTAGCGGATTCCTACAATGAGCAGTTCTTC.

The rearrangement joins TRBV7-9 to TRBJ2-5, with 11 bases fitting TRBD2. CDR1 is SEHNR and CDR2 is FQNEAQ in the germline V gene (reference sequence). CDR3 length: 15 residues. The V and J ends lost 6 bases and 4 bases, in that order; junction bases with no gene match: 7. The CDR3, as DNA: TGTGCCAGCAGTCTCGGACTAGCGGGCGGAGAGACCCAGTACTTC. Translating gives CASSLGLAGGETQYF.

Turning to this clone: No conserved phenylalanine or tryptophan is present at the end of the CDR3, so a read error is the likely explanation. It is unclear where the CDR3 begins or ends on the DNA, so no DNA is shown, and the CDR3 is as TCRdb lists it. The CDR3: CASSSYLSYRLI. The chain combines TRBV6-2 or TRBV6-3 with TRBJ2-7. The CDR3 is 12 residues long, ends included. Germline values: CDR1 MNHEY, CDR2 SVGEGT.

This clone was picked up one time. The chain recombines TRBV7-6 with TRBJ2-6; a possible D gene is TRBD1 (6 bases). Germline lookup yields CDR1 SGHVS and CDR2 FNYEAQ. V was cut by 3 bases and J by 0 bases, with 12 bases left in between. The length of the CDR3 is 17 residues. CDR3 nucleotide sequence: TGTGCCAGCAGCTTGGGGACAACCGGCTCTGGGGCCAACGTCCTGACTTTC. Protein sequence: CASSLGTTGSGANVLTF.

This chain joins TRBV12-3 or TRBV12-4 and TRBJ1-3, with D maybe TRBD1 (5 bases). The V end lost 6 bases, the J end lost 8 bases, and 23 bases lay between the germline ends. The CDR3 runs to 16 residues. CDR3 DNA sequence: TGTGCCAGCAGCGGCAGTACAGGATCCTCTGTATACACCATATATTTT. Its translation is CASSGSTGSSVYTIYF.

In regard to this clone: An end of the junction does not agree with germline; a read error may underlie this. The chain combines TRBV27 with TRBJ1-1; D perhaps matches TRBD1 (5 bases). There are 14 residues in the CDR3. Germline V gives CDR1 MNHEY, CDR2 SMNVEV (reference sequence). This CDR3 is CASRSGPKNTEAVF. CDR3 nucleotide sequence: TGTGCCAGCAGGTCAGGGCCCAAGAACACTGAAGCTGTCTTT.

The chain recombines TRBV24-1 with TRBJ1-2; D is uncertain. CDR3 length: 16 residues. CDR1 KGHDR and CDR2 SFDVKD come from the germline V gene. The V and J ends lost 2 bases and 6 bases respectively, with 18 bases between them. CDR3 sequence (DNA): TGTGCCACCAGTGATTCCTCGGCCCTGGACTATGATGGCTACACCTTC. The encoded protein is CATSDSSALDYDGYTF.

This rearrangement joins TRBV7-9 to TRBJ1-2; D gene uncertain. This CDR3 is 14 amino acids long. V dropped 1 base and J dropped 2 bases, with 8 bases sitting between them. Germline-derived CDR1 and CDR2 are SEHNR and FQNEAQ (reference sequence). This chain's CDR3 is CASSLDWGNYGYTF. The CDR3 nucleotides read TGTGCCAGCAGCTTAGATTGGGGAAACTATGGCTACACCTTC.

This chain links TRBV6-1 with TRBJ2-7; D is perhaps TRBD1 (6 bases). CDR1 and CDR2 from the germline V gene are MNHNS and SASEGT. The ends were cut back, 5 bases at V and 1 base at J, with 15 bases in the middle. The CDR3 extends over 15 amino acids. The CDR3 here is CASSPTGTPSYEQYF. CDR3 in DNA: TGTGCCAGCAGTCCGACCGGGACACCGTCCTACGAGCAGTACTTC.

The CDR3 region has the DNA TGCGCCAGCAGCTACGGGACAGGGGATGGCACTGAAGCTTTCTTT. Translating it yields CASSYGTGDGTEAFF. The genes are TRBV5-1 and TRBJ1-1; TRBD1 matches 10 bases. V dropped 3 bases and J dropped 4; count of bases not matched to a gene: 6. CDR3 length equals 15 residues. In germline, CDR1 is SGHRS, CDR2 YFSETQ.

This chain uses TRBV24-1 with TRBJ2-7, with D perhaps matching TRBD1 or TRBD2 (5 bases each). Germline lookup yields CDR1 KGHDR and CDR2 SFDVKD. Trimming removed 5 bases from V and 0 bases from J, with 13 bases in between. The CDR3 length is 15 residues. As DNA, the CDR3 is TGTGCCACCAGTGTCCCGGGACGCCTCTCCTACGAGCAGTACTTC. This sequence encodes CATSVPGRLSYEQYF.

This clone was observed many times. Just one base apart from a much larger clone, this may be a read error. The sample holds other DNA sequences that translate to the same CDR3. This sequence joins TRBV2 and TRBJ1-5, with D uncertain. Germline V CDR1 and CDR2: SNHLY, FYNNEI. This CDR3 has 14 residues. The CDR3 DNA reads as TGTGCCAGCAGTGGGCAGGCAAGGAATCAGCCCCAGCATTTC. This sequence encodes CASSGQARNQPQHF.

Here the CDR3 DNA reads TGTGCCAGCAGCCGACGACAGGGGGGTACCGGGTATCTGTTTTTT. Protein: CASSRRQGGTGYLFF. The chain has TRBV7-9 and TRBJ2-2; 9 positions agree with TRBD1. The CDR3 has 15 residues. V lost 5 bases, J lost 14 bases, and 15 bases stayed unmatched. Germline values: CDR1 SEHNR, CDR2 FQNEAQ (reference sequence).

Notes on this clone: Here the CDR3 omits its conserved ending phenylalanine or tryptophan, so a read error is the likely source. The chain links TRBV6-5 to TRBJ2-5; 7 positions agree with TRBD1. Germline V lookup: CDR1 MNHEY, CDR2 SVGAGI. J lost 0 bases, V lost 2 bases, and 9 bases had no gene match. The CDR3 runs 17 residues. The CDR3 bases are TGTGCCAGCAGTTACCCAACAGGGACAGCGGACCAAGAGACCCAGTACTGC. The encoded protein is CASSYPTGTADQETQYC.

This clone was detected many times. The chain links TRBV5-1 to TRBJ2-1, with TRBD1 matching 9 bases. The CDR3 contains 15 residues. Germline V gives CDR1 SGHRS, CDR2 YFSETQ. The V and J ends lost 6 bases and 9 bases, in that order; junction bases with no gene match: 13. DNA for the CDR3: TGCGCCAGCAACCTCCGGGGGGACAGGGATCGTGAGCAGTTCTTC. Translation: CASNLRGDRDREQFF.

Remarks on this clone: This may come from a read error, since a much larger clone is one base off. The chain combines TRBV20-1 with TRBJ2-1, with D unclear. Germline V lookup: CDR1 DFQATT, CDR2 SNEGSKA (reference sequence). CDR3 length: 11 residues. V lost 8 bases to trimming and J lost 7 bases, with 12 bases between them. The CDR3 here is CSSTSLNEQFF. The CDR3 nucleotides read TGCAGTTCTACCTCACTTAATGAGCAGTTCTTC.

This clone ranks as medium-sized (0.01 to 0.1%). CDR3 residues: CASSIFASGSGYTF. CDR3 in DNA: TGTGCCAGTAGTATATTCGCGTCGGGTTCTGGCTACACCTTC. The chain links TRBV19 to TRBJ1-2; D remains ambiguous. Germline V gene lookup returns CDR1 LNHDA and CDR2 SQIVND (reference sequence). This CDR3 contains 14 residues. Trimming pared 2 bases from V and 7 bases from J, leaving 14 bases between.

The chain recombines TRBV5-1 with TRBJ2-7; no definite D call. V was shortened by 2 bases and J by 7 bases, with 13 bases between the two germline ends. CDR1 and CDR2 from the germline V gene are SGHRS and YFSETQ. CDR3 size: 13 residues. The CDR3, as DNA: TGCGCCAGCAGCTTATCAGCGTGGGATGAGCAGTACTTC. Translated, it gives CASSLSAWDEQYF. The variable domain in full, with the rest retrieved from reference TRBV5-1 and TRBJ2-7, is KAGVTQTPRYLIKTRGQQVTLSCSPISGHRSVSWYQQTPGQGLQFLFEYFSETQRNKGNFPGRFSGRQFSNSRSEMNVSTLELGDSALYLCASSLSAWDEQYFGPGTRLTVT.

By sample share, this clone is medium-sized. The genes are TRBV10-2 and TRBJ2-7; D unclear. This CDR3 comprises 11 residues. Germline V gene data show CDR1 as WSHSY and CDR2 as SAAADI. Deletions cut 6 bases from V and 0 bases from J, with 3 bases between. This CDR3 is CASRHSYEQYF. CDR3 bases: TGCGCCAGCAGGCACTCCTACGAGCAGTACTTC.

The rearrangement joins TRBV11-1 to TRBJ1-6; TRBD1 aligns across 12 bases. Trimming removed 3 bases from V and 7 bases from J; junction bases left unmatched: 7. This CDR3 has 17 residues. CDR1 is SGHAT, CDR2 FQDESV, per germline (reference sequence). This CDR3 reads CASSFPPGTGGNSPLHF. CDR3 sequence (DNA): TGTGCCAGCAGCTTCCCCCCAGGGACAGGGGGCAATTCACCCCTCCACTTT.